Below, 17 T cell receptor beta chains from the same sample are listed, as sequenced in a study of cytomegalovirus exposure and HLA in healthy donors. The study ran its PCR with 60 Vbeta and 13 Jbeta primers. Generated by immunoSEQ multiplex PCR, the TCRdb table keeps only in-frame clones and is missing some. The table shows approximately 290,000 clones, with around 80% occurring only once. Sequencing was carried out using PBMCs. All receptors derive from a girl aged 2 to 10 in good health and CMV-seronegative.

The chain uses TRBV11-2 and TRBJ2-3, with a tentative D call TRBD2 (6 bases). CDR3 length: 15 amino acids. Per germline, CDR1 SGHAT and CDR2 FQNNGV. Trimming removed 1 base from V and 0 bases from J, with 8 bases in between. The CDR3 loop is CASSLGSGSTDTQYF. The CDR3 DNA follows: TGTGCCAGCAGCTTAGGTAGCGGAAGCACAGATACGCAGTATTTT. Complete variable domain (other parts from reference TRBV11-2 and TRBJ2-3): EAGVAQSPRYKIIEKRQSVAFWCNPISGHATLYWYQQILGQGPKLLIQFQNNGVVDDSQLPKDRFSAERLKGVDSTLKIQPAKLEDSAVYLCASSLGSGSTDTQYFGPGTRLTVL.

The CDR3: CASSRGTGINQPQHF. CDR3 nucleotide sequence: TGTGCCAGCAGCAGGGGGACAGGGATTAATCAGCCCCAGCATTTT. The chain links TRBV9 to TRBJ1-5; 9 nucleotides line up with TRBD1. V lost 4 bases and J lost 4; bases outside the gene matches: 6. Germline CDR1 SGDLS, CDR2 YYNGEE. This CDR3 is built from 15 residues.

This chain connects TRBV15 to TRBJ1-1; D gene unclear. V was trimmed by 1 base and J by 1 base, leaving 10 bases between them. The germline V gene has CDR1 LNHNV and CDR2 YYDKDF (reference sequence). This CDR3 is built from 15 residues. The CDR3 is CATSRVRAGNTEAFF. The DNA of the CDR3 is TGTGCCACCAGCAGAGTCCGGGCGGGGAACACTGAAGCTTTCTTT.

The rearrangement joins TRBV6-6 to TRBJ2-7; the D gene is possibly TRBD1 (6 bases). V lost 3 bases to trimming and J lost 2 bases, with 11 bases between them. This CDR3 is built from 14 residues. Germline assignment: CDR1 MNHNY and CDR2 SVGAGI (reference sequence). For the CDR3, the DNA is TGTGCCAGCAGTTATTCAGGGGCCGCCTACGAGCAGTACTTC. Its protein product is CASSYSGAAYEQYF.

This chain links TRBV6-1 with TRBJ1-5; D gene ambiguous. CDR1 and CDR2 (germline): MNHNS, SASEGT. V lost 2 bases and J 0 bases, leaving 11 bases between the germline ends. The CDR3 is 16 residues long. The CDR3 is CASSELFADSNQPQHF. The CDR3 nucleotides are TGTGCCAGCAGTGAACTGTTTGCGGATAGCAATCAGCCCCAGCATTTT.

J is TRBJ2-1 and V is TRBV5-4, with 12 bases lining up with TRBD1. The CDR3 loop spans 16 amino acids. With 1 base clipped from V and 10 bases from J, the junction kept 9 bases outside the gene matches. Germline V CDR1 and CDR2: SGHNT, YYREEE (reference sequence). CDR3 nucleotides: TGTGCCAGCAGCTTGTTCGGGACAGGGGGCGCGGGAGAGCAGTTCTTC. The encoded protein is CASSLFGTGGAGEQFF.

Points on this clone: At the DNA level, this CDR3 is encoded by other sequences in the same sample as well. This chain uses TRBV5-1 with TRBJ2-1; perhaps TRBD2 as D (7 bases). Trimming took off 0 bases at V and 7 bases at J, with 14 bases between the two ends. CDR3 length: 15 residues. Germline assignment: CDR1 SGHRS and CDR2 YFSETQ. CDR3 residues: CASSLEGRGGNEQFF. The CDR3, as DNA: TGCGCCAGCAGCTTGGAGGGTAGGGGGGGGAATGAGCAGTTCTTC.

This sequence joins TRBV7-9 and TRBJ2-7; 13 bases fit TRBD2. The ends lost 5 bases at V and 7 bases at J; junction bases unmatched: 8. Germline CDR1 reads SEHNR; CDR2 reads FQNEAQ (reference sequence). This CDR3 contains 15 residues. The CDR3 protein is CASSQGPGLAGEQYF. CDR3 DNA: TGTGCCAGCAGCCAAGGCCCGGGACTAGCGGGGGAGCAGTACTTC.

This chain connects TRBV28 to TRBJ1-2; tentative D call: TRBD1 (5 bases). Trimming pared 5 bases from V and 8 bases from J, leaving 24 bases between. Germline lookup yields CDR1 MDHEN and CDR2 SYDVKM. The length of the CDR3 is 16 residues. CDR3 protein: CASSPAGGDGLQGYTF. In nucleotides, the CDR3 is TGTGCCAGCAGTCCCGCGGGGGGGGACGGGCTCCAGGGCTACACCTTC.

This chain links TRBV7-2 with TRBJ2-3; 14 positions match TRBD2. V lost 3 bases, J lost 8 bases, and 4 bases stayed unmatched. The CDR3 covers 15 residues. Germline V gene data show CDR1 as SGHTA and CDR2 as FQGNSA. The CDR3: CASSLTSGGAGTQYF. The DNA of the CDR3 is TGTGCCAGCAGCTTGACTAGCGGGGGGGCCGGTACGCAGTATTTT.

J is TRBJ1-1 and V is TRBV5-4; D is unclear. V was trimmed by 5 bases and J by 5 bases, leaving 7 bases between them. CDR1 is SGHNT, CDR2 YYREEE, per germline (reference sequence). This CDR3 region has 11 residues. Written as DNA, the CDR3 is TGTGCCAGCAGTTCGCGGACTGAAGCTTTCTTT. It translates to CASSSRTEAFF.

The V call is TRBV5-1, the J call TRBJ2-1; 9 nucleotides line up with TRBD2. The CDR3 loop spans 16 amino acids. Germline V lookup: CDR1 SGHRS, CDR2 YFSETQ. Germline trimming cut 1 base from V and 2 bases from J; bases unmatched to any gene: 4. CDR3 sequence (DNA): TGCGCCAGCAGCTTGATGCCTAGCGGGGCCTACAATGAGCAGTTCTTC. Translated: CASSLMPSGAYNEQFF. Together with reference TRBV5-1 and TRBJ2-1, the CDR3 gives the full variable domain: KAGVTQTPRYLIKTRGQQVTLSCSPISGHRSVSWYQQTPGQGLQFLFEYFSETQRNKGNFPGRFSGRQFSNSRSEMNVSTLELGDSALYLCASSLMPSGAYNEQFFGPGTRLTVL.

The chain joins TRBV29-1 to TRBJ2-5, with 8 positions matching TRBD2. This CDR3 spans 13 amino acids. The germline CDR1 and CDR2 sequences are SQVTM and ANQGSEA. V trimming: 2 bases; J trimming: 3 bases; junction bases outside the gene matches: 2. The CDR3 DNA follows: TGCAGCGTTGAAAGGGGACTAGAAGAGACCCAGTACTTC. Encoded protein: CSVERGLEETQYF.

V and J are TRBV4-1 and TRBJ2-7; 12 positions agree with TRBD2. The J segment lost 2 bases and the V segment lost 3 bases, leaving 8 bases of the junction unmatched. This CDR3 is 17 amino acids long. From germline, CDR1 is MGHRA and CDR2 YSYEKL. The CDR3 is CASSQEPTSGSTYEQYF. In DNA, the CDR3 is TGCGCCAGCAGCCAGGAGCCGACTAGCGGGAGTACCTACGAGCAGTACTTC.

The chain is built from TRBV15 and TRBJ2-1, with TRBD2 identical over 11 bases. Trimming removed 6 bases from V and 8 bases from J; junction bases left unmatched: 12. The CDR3 sequence is 16 residues long. Germline V CDR1 and CDR2: LNHNV, YYDKDF (reference sequence). The CDR3 DNA reads as TGTGCCACCAGGGGGCTAGCGGGAGGTTTCGGGGATGAGCAGTTCTTC. Its translation is CATRGLAGGFGDEQFF.

The chain combines TRBV28 with TRBJ2-1; D may be TRBD2 (6 bases). The germline CDR1 and CDR2 sequences are MDHEN and SYDVKM. V shed 6 bases and J shed 4 bases, with 7 bases lying between them. The CDR3 is 12 amino acids. The DNA for the CDR3 is TGTGCCAGCAGGGGACTTTACAATGAGCAGTTCTTC. Its translation is CASRGLYNEQFF. The full variable domain, its missing parts supplied by reference TRBV28 and TRBJ2-1, is DVKVTQSSRYLVKRTGEKVFLECVQDMDHENMFWYRQDPGLGLRLIYFSYDVKMKEKGDIPEGYSVSREKKERFSLILESASTNQTSMYLCASRGLYNEQFFGPGTRLTVL.

The chain couples TRBV28 to TRBJ2-5, with no clear D. Judging by the DNA end, TRBJ2-7 fits better; the J call may be wrong. Germline V lookup: CDR1 MDHEN, CDR2 SYDVKM. The CDR3 has 12 amino acids. The CDR3 sequence: CASSFLVYEQYF. CDR3 nucleotide sequence: TGTGCCAGCAGTTTCCTAGTTTACGAGCAGTACTTC.